One and the same sample provided the 19 T cell receptor beta chains below, sequenced in a study of glioma-infiltrating T cells after dendritic cell vaccination. Measured with immunoSEQ multiplex PCR; TCRdb has only the in-frame clones, and not every one. The table includes about 73,000 clones, roughly 82% detected once. The material was blood, obtained before dendritic cell vaccination. The receptors shown here come from a human donor with glioblastoma.

V usage is TRBV4-1 and J usage is TRBJ2-1; possible D gene TRBD2, 6 bases. The CDR3 has 15 residues. Trimming left V 3 bases short and J 8 bases short, with 17 bases between. The V gene's germline CDR1 is MGHRA and CDR2 YSYEKL. As DNA, the CDR3 is TGCGCCAGCAGCCATTTGTCGGGGGAGAGAGATGAGCAGTTCTTC. It specifies CASSHLSGERDEQFF.

This clone was detected only once. This chain joins TRBV10-3 and TRBJ1-1, with 7 bases fitting TRBD1. The CDR3 sequence is 19 residues long. The J segment lost 0 bases and the V segment lost 5 bases, leaving 18 bases of the junction unmatched. The V gene's germline CDR1 is ENHRY and CDR2 SYGVKD. The CDR3 DNA follows: TGTGCCATCAGTCGATCAGAAACAGGGGAGAAAACCATGAACACTGAAGCTTTCTTT. Its translation: CAISRSETGEKTMNTEAFF.

The J gene is TRBJ1-1, the V gene TRBV7-9; 11 bases align to TRBD1. This CDR3 has 15 amino acids. From germline, CDR1 is SEHNR and CDR2 FQNEAQ (reference sequence). Unmatched junction bases numbered 9, after V lost 4 bases and J lost 8 bases. The CDR3 is CASSSYGTGGLEAFF. The CDR3 nucleotides read TGTGCCAGCAGCTCCTACGGGACAGGGGGTTTGGAAGCTTTCTTT.

The rearrangement uses TRBV2 and TRBJ1-2; D call uncertain. V lost 3 bases, J lost 5 bases, and 10 bases lay in between. The germline V gene has CDR1 SNHLY and CDR2 FYNNEI. The CDR3 runs 13 residues. The CDR3 region is CASSDWGGYGYTF. The CDR3 DNA sequence: TGTGCCAGCAGTGATTGGGGAGGGTATGGCTACACCTTC.

In DNA, the CDR3 is TGCGCCAGCAGCTTGACCCAGGGGAACACTGAAGCTTTCTTT. Translated, it gives CASSLTQGNTEAFF. The genes are TRBV5-1 and TRBJ1-1; possible D gene TRBD1, 5 bases. Germline CDR1 SGHRS, CDR2 YFSETQ. Trimming left V 1 base short and J 1 base short, with 8 bases between. The CDR3 totals 14 residues.

The chain couples TRBV11-2 to TRBJ1-4, with unresolved D. CDR3 length: 13 residues. V was pared by 4 bases and J by 13 bases, with 16 bases between. From germline, CDR1 is SGHAT and CDR2 FQNNGV. CDR3 coding DNA: TGTGCCAGCAGCTCCCCCCGGTTTGGAGGACTGTTTTTT. It codes for CASSSPRFGGLFF.

The rearrangement joins TRBV19 to TRBJ1-4; D remains ambiguous. Germline values: CDR1 LNHDA, CDR2 SQIVND (reference sequence). The CDR3 covers 16 residues. V shed 1 base and J shed 2 bases, with 11 bases lying between them. This CDR3 reads CASSIGAGTTNEKLFF. The CDR3 bases are TGTGCCAGTAGTATAGGGGCAGGAACGACTAATGAAAAACTGTTTTTT.

This clone was counted a few times. The chain carries TRBV10-3 and TRBJ1-3; D remains unclear. V was pared by 10 bases and J by 2 bases, with 12 bases between. Germline assignment: CDR1 ENHRY and CDR2 SYGVKD. The CDR3 loop spans 13 amino acids. In DNA, the CDR3 is TGTGCCACAGAGGGATCCGCTGGAAACACCATATATTTT. It encodes CATEGSAGNTIYF.

The rearrangement uses TRBV30 and TRBJ1-5; D uncertain. Trimming took 0 bases from V and 3 from J, leaving 9 bases between them. CDR1 is GTSNPN, CDR2 SVGIG, per germline (reference sequence). The CDR3 is made up of 14 amino acids. The chain's CDR3 is CAWSVPTVNQPQHF. Here the CDR3 DNA reads TGTGCCTGGAGTGTACCCACGGTCAATCAGCCCCAGCATTTT. Together with reference TRBV30 and TRBJ1-5, the CDR3 gives the full variable domain: SQTIHQWPATLVQPVGSPLSLECTVEGTSNPNLYWYRQAAGRGLQLLFYSVGIGQISSEVPQNLSASRPQDRQFILSSKKLLLSDSGFYLCAWSVPTVNQPQHFGDGTRLSIL.

The chain uses TRBV5-4 and TRBJ1-2; possibly TRBD1 for D (6 bases). CDR1 is SGHNT and CDR2 is YYREEE in the germline V gene (reference sequence). Between the trimmed V and J ends, which lost 2 bases and 0 bases, there was a span of 8 bases. The CDR3 has 14 amino acids. DNA for the CDR3: TGTGCCAGCAGCTTTACAGGGTCTAACTATGGCTACACCTTC. Translating gives CASSFTGSNYGYTF.

This clone was seen only once. The genes are TRBV6-5 and TRBJ1-1, with D unclear. The V gene's germline CDR1 is MNHEY and CDR2 SVGAGI. CDR3 size: 16 residues. Between the trimmed V and J ends, which lost 4 bases and 2 bases, there was a span of 17 bases. The CDR3 DNA is TGTGCCAGCAGTTTTTCCGCTGAGCCCCAAAACACTGAAGCTTTCTTT. Its protein product is CASSFSAEPQNTEAFF.

The genes are TRBV30 and TRBJ1-2, with TRBD1 matching over 8 bases. This CDR3 contains 16 residues. J lost 3 bases, V lost 1 base, and 10 bases had no gene match. From germline, CDR1 is GTSNPN and CDR2 SVGIG (reference sequence). CDR3 nucleotide sequence: TGTGCCTGGAGTGGGCAGGGGGCCGAAGGGTACTATGGCTACACCTTC. This translates into CAWSGQGAEGYYGYTF.

The rearrangement joins TRBV6-5 to TRBJ2-7; 9 bases line up with TRBD1. This CDR3 has 14 amino acids. The germline V gene encodes CDR1 MNHEY and CDR2 SVGAGI. After removal of 8 bases from V and 7 bases from J, the junction contained 12 bases not matched to a gene. CDR3 sequence reads: CASESGTGTGEQYF. The CDR3 DNA sequence: TGTGCCAGCGAATCCGGGACAGGGACGGGGGAGCAGTACTTC.

The chain recombines TRBV4-1 with TRBJ2-5; 8 bases are shared with TRBD1. CDR1 and CDR2 from the germline V gene are MGHRA and YSYEKL. J lost 6 bases, V lost 0 bases, and 3 bases had no gene match. The CDR3 extends over 14 amino acids. The CDR3 region is CASSQDRTGQTQYF. The DNA of the CDR3 is TGCGCCAGCAGCCAAGATAGGACAGGGCAGACCCAGTACTTC.

This clone was seen once. The genes are TRBV30 and TRBJ1-4, with a possible D match to TRBD1 (5 bases). The ends were cut back, 0 bases at V and 5 bases at J, with 13 bases in the middle. There are 15 residues in the CDR3. Germline loops: CDR1 GTSNPN, CDR2 SVGIG (reference sequence). The chain's CDR3 is CAWSVLSTANEKLFF. The CDR3 coding sequence is TGTGCCTGGAGTGTACTCTCGACAGCAAATGAAAAACTGTTTTTT.

V usage is TRBV5-4 and J usage is TRBJ2-3; 11 positions match TRBD2. J gave up 3 bases and V 4 bases, and 7 bases lay outside the gene matches. The germline V gene encodes CDR1 SGHNT and CDR2 YYREEE (reference sequence). This CDR3 region has 16 residues. The CDR3 sequence: CASSIRLAGPTDTQYF. The CDR3 DNA reads as TGTGCCAGCAGCATACGACTAGCGGGGCCAACAGATACGCAGTATTTT. Full variable domain (rest looked up from reference TRBV5-4 and TRBJ2-3): ETGVTQSPTHLIKTRGQQVTLRCSSQSGHNTVSWYQQALGQGPQFIFQYYREEENGRGNFPPRFSGLQFPNYSSELNVNALELDDSALYLCASSIRLAGPTDTQYFGPGTRLTVL.

The rearrangement uses TRBV2 and TRBJ2-2; D is perhaps TRBD1 (6 bases). V dropped 8 bases and J dropped 0 bases, with 10 bases sitting between them. Germline V gene data show CDR1 as SNHLY and CDR2 as FYNNEI. The CDR3 has 14 amino acids. CDR3 in DNA: TGTGCCAGCGCCGGGACATCGAACACCGGGGAGCTGTTTTTT. Translated, it gives CASAGTSNTGELFF.

V and J are TRBV10-3 and TRBJ1-1; no clear D. Trimming shortened V by 6 bases and J by 3 bases, and 11 bases separated the two germline ends. The germline V gene has CDR1 ENHRY and CDR2 SYGVKD. This CDR3 is built from 13 residues. The CDR3 DNA reads TGTGCCATCAGGGACTACACGGACACTGAAGCTTTCTTT. This translates into CAIRDYTDTEAFF.

The chain joins TRBV18 to TRBJ2-2; D may be TRBD1 (6 bases). The CDR3 consists of 16 residues. The germline gives CDR1 KGHSH, CDR2 LQKENI. With 3 bases removed from V and 3 bases from J, the gap between germline ends came to 14 bases. CDR3 DNA sequence: TGTGCCAGCTCACCCCGACAGGATTATGACACCGGGGAGCTGTTTTTT. This gives the protein CASSPRQDYDTGELFF. The whole variable domain, filled in from reference TRBV18 and TRBJ2-2, reads NAGVMQNPRHLVRRRGQEARLRCSPMKGHSHVYWYRQLPEEGLKFMVYLQKENIIDESGMPKERFSAEFPKEGPSILRIQQVVRGDSAAYFCASSPRQDYDTGELFFGEGSRLTVL.